These 30 T cell receptor beta chains came from one sample sequenced in a study of CD8+ T cells in alopecia areata. Described treatment: oral pan-JAK inhibitor, 5-10 mg twice daily. Extracted from the samples, RNA was reverse transcribed into cDNA to serve as the sequencing template. TCRdb keeps only in-frame clones here, not all; method: immunoSEQ multiplex PCR. The table has 200,000 to 250,000 clones, roughly 56% seen once. Material: CD4+ T cells sorted from blood, obtained at week 4, from a patient treated with tofacitinib. These receptors were taken from a human donor with alopecia areata.

With regard to this clone: This specimen includes other DNA sequences encoding the same CDR3. The chain uses TRBV6-5 and TRBJ1-1; D is unclear. Per the germline V gene, CDR1 is MNHEY and CDR2 is SVGAGI. CDR3 length equals 13 residues. With 0 bases removed from V and 1 base from J, the gap between germline ends came to 3 bases. The DNA for the CDR3 is TGTGCCAGCAGTTACTCCAGGAACACTGAAGCTTTCTTT. This sequence encodes CASSYSRNTEAFF.

About this clone itself: Additional DNA sequences in this sample encode the identical CDR3. This rearrangement joins TRBV29-1 to TRBJ1-2, with a possible D match to TRBD1 (5 bases). The germline V and J ends were trimmed by 4 bases and 5 bases, with 11 bases remaining between them. This CDR3 is built from 12 residues. CDR1 and CDR2 (germline): SQVTM, ANQGSEA. In DNA form, the CDR3 reads TGCAGCGTTGTCGACAGAGGTTATGGCTACACCTTC. Its translation is CSVVDRGYGYTF.

This clone occurred a few times. The rearrangement links TRBV29-1 to TRBJ1-5, with D uncertain. Trimming pared 6 bases from V and 5 bases from J, leaving 17 bases between. The CDR3 length is 14 residues. Germline-derived CDR1 and CDR2 are SQVTM and ANQGSEA. Written as DNA, the CDR3 is TGCAGCGTCGGCGGACTGAGTCCGGATCAGCCCCAGCATTTT. This translates into CSVGGLSPDQPQHF.

The J gene is TRBJ1-2, the V gene TRBV29-1; TRBD1 agrees at 8 bases. V dropped 7 bases and J dropped 6; count of bases not matched to a gene: 7. The CDR3 is 12 amino acids. Per germline, CDR1 SQVTM and CDR2 ANQGSEA. For the CDR3, the DNA is TGCAGCGACACAGGGGGAGTTAATGGCTACACCTTC. The encoded protein is CSDTGGVNGYTF.

The V gene is TRBV27, the J gene TRBJ2-3, with 7 bases lining up with TRBD2. The CDR3 totals 17 residues. Germline V CDR1 and CDR2: MNHEY, SMNVEV (reference sequence). J gave up 4 bases and V 5 bases, and 15 bases lay outside the gene matches. In DNA, the CDR3 is TGTGCCAGCAGTCTTAGGACTAGAGGATCTACGGCAGATACGCAGTATTTT. Residues: CASSLRTRGSTADTQYF.

This clone was observed a handful of times. The rearrangement joins TRBV19 to TRBJ2-2; D is possibly TRBD2 (5 bases). Trimming left V 7 bases short and J 0 bases short, with 15 bases between. The V gene's germline CDR1 is LNHDA and CDR2 SQIVND (reference sequence). The CDR3 spans 16 residues. In DNA, the CDR3 is TGTGCCAGTATGCGGGCGTTACCCGCGAACACCGGGGAGCTGTTTTTT. Translated: CASMRALPANTGELFF.

This clone was seen only once. This chain uses TRBV5-1 with TRBJ2-3; D is possibly TRBD1 or TRBD2 (5 bases each). The CDR3 totals 15 residues. CDR1 SGHRS and CDR2 YFSETQ come from the germline V gene. V was cut by 1 base and J by 3 bases, with 12 bases left in between. The CDR3 DNA follows: TGCGCCAGCAGCTTGAGAGGGGTTGAGACAGATACGCAGTATTTT. As protein: CASSLRGVETDTQYF.

This clone was detected a few times. This rearrangement joins TRBV7-2 to TRBJ1-2; 11 nucleotides agree with TRBD1. With 5 bases clipped from V and 8 bases from J, the junction kept 10 bases outside the gene matches. CDR3 size: 15 residues. The germline CDR1 and CDR2 sequences are SGHTA and FQGNSA. The CDR3 DNA reads as TGTGCCAGCAGCGACCAGGACAGGGGGCAACGAGGCTACACCTTC. It is translated as CASSDQDRGQRGYTF.

A single count supports this clone. The rearrangement uses TRBV4-3 and TRBJ1-2; D is undetermined. Germline lookup yields CDR1 LGHNA and CDR2 YSLEER. Trimming removed 4 bases from V and 2 bases from J, with 14 bases in between. The CDR3 has 15 amino acids. CDR3 region: CASSPSGRENYGYTF. The CDR3 nucleotides are TGCGCCAGCAGCCCCTCCGGGCGGGAGAACTATGGCTACACCTTC.

The chain recombines TRBV7-2 with TRBJ2-3; 9 bases line up with TRBD2. V trimming: 2 bases; J trimming: 2 bases; junction bases outside the gene matches: 11. There are 18 residues in the CDR3. The germline CDR1 and CDR2 sequences are SGHTA and FQGNSA. CDR3 DNA sequence: TGTGCCAGCAGCTTAAGTCGAGCGGGGGGTATTCCCACAGATACGCAGTATTTT. It is translated as CASSLSRAGGIPTDTQYF.

V is TRBV5-1 and J is TRBJ1-2; 7 nucleotides line up with TRBD1. The germline V gene encodes CDR1 SGHRS and CDR2 YFSETQ. This CDR3 is 13 amino acids long. The ends lost 4 bases at V and 7 bases at J; junction bases unmatched: 7. CDR3 region: CASSADRAGGYTF. CDR3 DNA sequence: TGCGCCAGCAGCGCCGACAGGGCGGGTGGCTACACCTTC.

The genes are TRBV29-1 and TRBJ2-1; D ambiguous. The CDR3 covers 13 residues. Germline values: CDR1 SQVTM, CDR2 ANQGSEA. In DNA, the CDR3 is TGCACCGCACGGAGTACCTCCTACAATGAGCAGTTCTTC. It is translated as CTARSTSYNEQFF.

The rearrangement links TRBV18 to TRBJ2-1; TRBD2 is a possible D gene (6 bases). Trimming cost V 4 bases and J 6 bases, with 7 bases left between them. The CDR3 totals 12 residues. Germline V gives CDR1 KGHSH, CDR2 LQKENI. The CDR3 DNA sequence: TGTGCCAGCTCACTGGGAGGCAATGAGCAGTTCTTC. The encoded protein is CASSLGGNEQFF.

The rearrangement links TRBV7-8 to TRBJ1-6; D not certain. Germline CDR1 reads SGHVS; CDR2 reads FQNEAQ. This CDR3 contains 15 residues. With 0 bases removed from V and 7 bases from J, the gap between germline ends came to 10 bases. CDR3 sequence: CASSLAHGENSPLHF. The CDR3 DNA reads TGTGCCAGCAGCTTAGCGCATGGCGAGAATTCACCCCTCCACTTT.

The genes are TRBV29-1 and TRBJ1-2; perhaps TRBD1 as D (5 bases). V lost 1 base to trimming and J lost 6 bases, with 18 bases between them. CDR3 length: 15 amino acids. Germline V gene sequence: CDR1 SQVTM, CDR2 ANQGSEA. The CDR3 loop reads CSVEGGLSSGNGYTF. CDR3 DNA: TGCAGCGTTGAAGGGGGACTTTCCTCGGGGAATGGCTACACCTTC. Drawing the rest from reference TRBV29-1 and TRBJ1-2, the complete variable domain is SAVISQKPSRDICQRGTSLTIQCQVDSQVTMMFWYRQQPGQSLTLIATANQGSEATYESGFVIDKFPISRPNLTFSTLTVSNMSPEDSSIYLCSVEGGLSSGNGYTFGSGTRLTVV.

The rearrangement joins TRBV9 to TRBJ1-6; weak D call: TRBD1 (5 bases). Germline values: CDR1 SGDLS, CDR2 YYNGEE. Between the trimmed V and J ends, which lost 0 bases and 10 bases, there was a span of 17 bases. CDR3 length: 16 residues. CDR3 sequence (DNA): TGTGCCAGCAGCGTAGATGGGGGAGGGATTGAGTCACCCCTCCACTTT. This gives the protein CASSVDGGGIESPLHF.

The chain joins TRBV30 to TRBJ1-1, with a weak D call TRBD1 (6 bases). The CDR3 has 13 residues. CDR1 and CDR2 from the germline V gene are GTSNPN and SVGIG (reference sequence). The V and J ends lost 7 bases and 7 bases respectively, with 19 bases between them. CDR3 bases: TGTGCCTTACAACAGGGAAGTTTCGGTGAAGCTTTCTTT. Translated: CALQQGSFGEAFF.

The J gene is TRBJ2-7, the V gene TRBV13; D gene uncertain. V shed 5 bases and J shed 7 bases, with 15 bases lying between them. CDR1 PRHDT and CDR2 FYEKMQ come from the germline V gene (reference sequence). This CDR3 has 13 amino acids. The DNA of the CDR3 is TGTGCCAGCAGCCTCATAAAGGATGGGGAGCAGTACTTC. Translated: CASSLIKDGEQYF.

CDR3 sequence (DNA): TGTGCCACCAGCAGAGGGACTCCTAGCTCCTACAATGAGCAGTTCTTC. Translated, it gives CATSRGTPSSYNEQFF. The genes are TRBV15 and TRBJ2-1, with TRBD2 as a possible D gene (5 bases). The V gene's germline CDR1 is LNHNV and CDR2 YYDKDF (reference sequence). This CDR3 region has 16 residues. Trimming took 1 base from V and 0 from J, leaving 10 bases between them.

V gene TRBV15 combines with J gene TRBJ1-4; 8 nucleotides match TRBD1. The CDR3 extends over 16 amino acids. The ends lost 2 bases at V and 8 bases at J; junction bases unmatched: 10. Per the germline V gene, CDR1 is LNHNV and CDR2 is YYDKDF (reference sequence). The CDR3 nucleotides read TGTGCCACCAGCAGACCCGACAGGGGCAATTTCGAAAAACTGTTTTTT. This encodes CATSRPDRGNFEKLFF.

This rearrangement joins TRBV29-1 to TRBJ1-4; TRBD1 might be the D (5 bases). The V end lost 4 bases, the J end lost 5 bases, and 17 bases lay between the germline ends. The CDR3 runs to 15 residues. Germline V gives CDR1 SQVTM, CDR2 ANQGSEA. This CDR3 is CSVVPWGGSNEKLFF. CDR3 DNA: TGCAGCGTTGTCCCGTGGGGGGGATCGAATGAAAAACTGTTTTTT.

The gene calls are TRBV10-3 and TRBJ2-3; a weak D match, TRBD1 (5 bases). The germline V gene has CDR1 ENHRY and CDR2 SYGVKD. V was trimmed by 9 bases and J by 2 bases, leaving 15 bases between them. The CDR3 covers 14 residues. CDR3: CAITGGSNTDTQYF. The CDR3 DNA reads TGTGCCATAACAGGCGGTTCTAACACAGATACGCAGTATTTT.

In its sample, this clone was seen a few times. The rearrangement links TRBV11-2 to TRBJ2-5, with 9 bases matching TRBD2. The V and J ends lost 3 bases and 2 bases, in that order; junction bases with no gene match: 4. CDR1 is SGHAT, CDR2 FQNNGV, per germline. This CDR3 spans 15 amino acids. For the CDR3, the DNA is TGTGCCAGCAGCTTTAGCGGGGGAGGGCAAGAGACCCAGTACTTC. It translates to CASSFSGGGQETQYF.

This chain joins TRBV5-1 and TRBJ2-1; 13 bases align to TRBD2. Per the germline V gene, CDR1 is SGHRS and CDR2 is YFSETQ. V was clipped by 6 bases and J by 7 bases; unmatched bases: 7. CDR3 length: 15 residues. CDR3 in amino acids: CASTVGLAGMNEQFF. CDR3 DNA: TGCGCCAGCACCGTGGGACTAGCGGGGATGAATGAGCAGTTCTTC.

The V call is TRBV4-3, the J call TRBJ1-6; a weak D match, TRBD1 (6 bases). Trimming took 5 bases from V and 8 from J, leaving 13 bases between them. Per the germline V gene, CDR1 is LGHNA and CDR2 is YSLEER. There are 14 residues in the CDR3. Here the CDR3 reads CASSGQQADSPLHF. Here the CDR3 DNA reads TGCGCCAGCAGCGGACAGCAAGCCGATTCACCCCTCCACTTT.

This clone was detected only a few times. CDR3 protein: CASSKTSLAQGQFF. The DNA for the CDR3 is TGTGCCAGTAGCAAAACATCACTAGCGCAGGGGCAGTTCTTC. This chain joins TRBV19 and TRBJ2-1; TRBD2 agrees at 7 bases. CDR3 length equals 14 residues. CDR1 is LNHDA and CDR2 is SQIVND in the germline V gene (reference sequence). Losses at the gene ends were 6 bases for V and 12 bases for J; bases not matched to a gene: 14.

This clone was seen repeatedly, ten times or more. The V call is TRBV10-3, the J call TRBJ1-2; D call uncertain. Germline V lookup: CDR1 ENHRY, CDR2 SYGVKD. The CDR3 is made up of 13 amino acids. The V end was cut by 2 bases, the J end by 8 bases, with 12 bases between. The CDR3 coding sequence is TGTGCCATCAGTGAGCCAGGAATGGGCGGCTACACCTTC. Amino acids: CAISEPGMGGYTF.

The sample holds a few counts of this clone. The chain carries TRBV7-3 and TRBJ2-1; D may be TRBD2 (5 bases). Germline V gene sequence: CDR1 SGHTA, CDR2 FQGTGA. The length of the CDR3 is 14 residues. Trimming left V 0 bases short and J 8 bases short, with 11 bases between. CDR3 region: CASSLTRVAHEQFF. CDR3 in DNA: TGTGCCAGCAGCTTAACGCGGGTAGCCCATGAGCAGTTCTTC.

This chain links TRBV5-1 with TRBJ1-1; no clear D gene. Germline CDR1 is SGHRS and CDR2 is YFSETQ. Trimming pared 1 base from V and 0 bases from J, leaving 4 bases between. There are 13 residues in the CDR3. Written as DNA, the CDR3 is TGCGCCAGCAGCTTGACCATGAACACTGAAGCTTTCTTT. This translates into CASSLTMNTEAFF. Filled out from reference TRBV5-1 and TRBJ1-1, the complete variable domain reads KAGVTQTPRYLIKTRGQQVTLSCSPISGHRSVSWYQQTPGQGLQFLFEYFSETQRNKGNFPGRFSGRQFSNSRSEMNVSTLELGDSALYLCASSLTMNTEAFFGQGTRLTVV.

This clone was seen a handful of times. The rearrangement joins TRBV4-3 to TRBJ1-5; D is ambiguous. The CDR3 runs 15 residues. V lost 0 bases and J lost 0, with 6 bases in between. Germline V gives CDR1 LGHNA, CDR2 YSLEER. The CDR3 region is CASSQEGSSNQPQHF. The DNA for the CDR3 is TGCGCCAGCAGCCAAGAAGGGAGTAGCAATCAGCCCCAGCATTTT.